This T cell receptor (beta chain) was identified during a study of post-analysis software for immune sequencing data. Whole-study context: Progressive-relapsing, secondary progressive and relapsing-remitting multiple sclerosis were among the disease courses included. Study-level results: Among multiple sclerosis patients, normalized Chao1 diversity was significantly below that of controls. Those samples that were prepared in the same batch co-clustered strongly by F measure. Comparison of patients with controls showed about 5 TRBV segments more frequent in patients, TRBV5-6, TRBV5-1 and TRBV20-1 among them.

Comments on this clonotype: Antigen specificity is unknown.

Unique molecular identifiers tagged the TCR beta cDNA libraries. A single record per CDR3 protein comes from TCRdb applying MiXCR to the PCR reads. The sample has hundreds of thousands of distinct CDR3 sequences; roughly three fifths are singletons. The germline V gene has CDR1 MNHEY and CDR2 SMNVEV (reference sequence). The CDR3 spans 17 residues. Trimming left V 5 bases short and J 4 bases short, with 21 bases between. The rearrangement joins TRBV27 to TRBJ2-1; D might be TRBD2 (6 bases). The sequence derives from a girl aged 2 to 9 with multiple sclerosis. The sequenced sample was blood. Written as DNA, the CDR3 is TGTGCCAGCAGTACCTTGGGGACTGGGGTCCATTACAATGAGCAGTTCTTC. Protein sequence: CASSTLGTGVHYNEQFF.